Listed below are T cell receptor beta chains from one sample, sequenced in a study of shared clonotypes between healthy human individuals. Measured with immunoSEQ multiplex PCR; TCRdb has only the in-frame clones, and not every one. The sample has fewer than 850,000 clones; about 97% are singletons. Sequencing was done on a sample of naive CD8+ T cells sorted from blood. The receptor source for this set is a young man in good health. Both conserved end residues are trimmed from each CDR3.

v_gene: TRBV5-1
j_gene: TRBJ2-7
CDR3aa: ASSHGQGMNSAYEQY

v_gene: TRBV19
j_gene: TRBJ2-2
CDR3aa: ASSILAVTGELF

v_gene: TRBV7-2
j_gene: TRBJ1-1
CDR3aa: ASSRQGLNTEAF

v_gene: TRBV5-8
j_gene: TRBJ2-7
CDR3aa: AVNPQDHYEQY

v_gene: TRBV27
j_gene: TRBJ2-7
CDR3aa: ASGWTSGTYEQY

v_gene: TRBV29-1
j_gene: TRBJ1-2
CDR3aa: SVALQDRHGYT

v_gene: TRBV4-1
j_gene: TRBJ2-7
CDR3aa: ASSQTGTAYEQY

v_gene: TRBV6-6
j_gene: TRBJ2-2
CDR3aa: ASSRGTGTGELF

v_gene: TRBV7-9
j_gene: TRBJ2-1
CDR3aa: ASSLEGRAGVYNEQF

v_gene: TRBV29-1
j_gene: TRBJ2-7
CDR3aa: SVEVSGEQY

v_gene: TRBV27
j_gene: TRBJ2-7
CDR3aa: ASSPYGQGSYEQY

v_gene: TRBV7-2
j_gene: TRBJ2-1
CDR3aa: ASSLRQGVGDEQF

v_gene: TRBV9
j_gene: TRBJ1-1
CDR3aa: ASSVVEGMGTEAF

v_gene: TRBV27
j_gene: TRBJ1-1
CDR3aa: ASSFRKGPEAF

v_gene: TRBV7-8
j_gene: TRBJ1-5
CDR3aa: ASSLAAKIYNQPQH

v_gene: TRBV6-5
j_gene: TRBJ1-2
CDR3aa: ASSGTGIDGYT

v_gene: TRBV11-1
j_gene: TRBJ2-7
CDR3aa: ASSSPVDEQY

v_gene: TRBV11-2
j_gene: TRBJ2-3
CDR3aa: ASSLRLAENTDTQY

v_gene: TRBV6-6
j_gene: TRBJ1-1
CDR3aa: ASSYLRKLNTEAF

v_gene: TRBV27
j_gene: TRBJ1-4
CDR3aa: ASSRYDEKLF

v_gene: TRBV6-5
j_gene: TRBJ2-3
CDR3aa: ASSQSYTDTQY

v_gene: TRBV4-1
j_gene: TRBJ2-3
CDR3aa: ASSQDFVSTADTQY

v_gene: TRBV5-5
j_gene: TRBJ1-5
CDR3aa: ASSLSTGGGQPQH

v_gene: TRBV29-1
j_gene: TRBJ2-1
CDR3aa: SVALSTSYNEQF

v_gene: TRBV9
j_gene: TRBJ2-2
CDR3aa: ASSLSGTGELF

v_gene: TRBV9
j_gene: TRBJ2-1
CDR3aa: ASSARDSHSYNEQF

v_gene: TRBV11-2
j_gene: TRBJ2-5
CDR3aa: ASSLGVLVRETQY